The next 18 T cell receptor beta chains were all read from a single sample in a study of response to subunit inactivated influenza vaccine. TCRdb passed the RT-PCR reads through MiXCR, listing each CDR3 protein once. The table has 200,000 to 300,000 distinct CDR3 sequences, over 9% seen once. The material sequenced was non-naive T cells sorted from PBMCs, taken 14 to 15 days before vaccination. These receptors were obtained from a man aged 50 to 59 who received an inactivated influenza vaccine.

This clonotype turned up a few times. This chain links TRBV20-1 with TRBJ2-1; no reliable D call. V dropped 5 bases and J dropped 8 bases, with 16 bases sitting between them. This CDR3 contains 13 residues. Looked up from germline, CDR1 is DFQATT and CDR2 is SNEGSKA (reference sequence). The CDR3 nucleotides read TGCAGTGCTCAACGCGCCGGTGTCGATGAGCAGTTCTTC. The encoded protein is CSAQRAGVDEQFF.

The sample holds many counts of this clonotype. This sequence joins TRBV5-1 and TRBJ2-1; 9 positions agree with TRBD2. The germline V gene has CDR1 SGHRS and CDR2 YFSETQ. CDR3 length equals 15 residues. The ends lost 0 bases at V and 9 bases at J; junction bases unmatched: 7. CDR3 DNA sequence: TGCGCCAGCAGCTTGGAGGGACTAGCCGGGAGTGAGCAGTTCTTC. Its protein is CASSLEGLAGSEQFF.

A few counts support this clonotype. The V call is TRBV7-8, the J call TRBJ2-3; weak D call: TRBD2 (6 bases). This CDR3 region has 18 residues. Trimming took 5 bases from V and 2 from J, leaving 23 bases between them. The V gene's germline CDR1 is SGHVS and CDR2 FQNEAQ. CDR3 region: CASSLEGSGDFITDTQYF. For the CDR3, the DNA is TGTGCCAGCAGCCTAGAGGGTAGCGGAGACTTCATCACAGATACGCAGTATTTT.

This chain uses TRBV7-9 with TRBJ2-3; D possibly corresponds to TRBD2 (5 bases). CDR1 SEHNR and CDR2 FQNEAQ come from the germline V gene (reference sequence). V dropped 5 bases and J dropped 7 bases, with 10 bases sitting between them. CDR3 size: 12 residues. CDR3 in DNA: TGTGCCAGCAGCATGGACTTCTATACGCAGTATTTT. This sequence encodes CASSMDFYTQYF.

The rearrangement joins TRBV7-9 to TRBJ2-3, with D possibly being TRBD1 (8 bases). Deletions cut 5 bases from V and 5 bases from J, with 17 bases between. Germline CDR1 reads SEHNR; CDR2 reads FQNEAQ (reference sequence). CDR3 size: 15 residues. The CDR3 DNA follows: TGTGCCAGCAGCGCCAACAGGGGGGGGAAAGATACGCAGTATTTT. Residues: CASSANRGGKDTQYF.

Ten or more counts support this clonotype. The genes are TRBV6-2 or TRBV6-3 and TRBJ2-1, with 9 bases lining up with TRBD1. J lost 6 bases, V lost 2 bases, and 11 bases had no gene match. CDR3 length: 17 residues. Germline assignment: CDR1 MNHEY and CDR2 SVGEGT. The CDR3 reads CASSYPIYYRGLNEQFF. The CDR3 DNA is TGTGCCAGCAGTTACCCGATCTATTACAGGGGGCTCAATGAGCAGTTCTTC.

This clonotype was observed a handful of times. J is TRBJ1-4 and V is TRBV10-2; tentatively, D is TRBD1 (5 bases). Between the trimmed V and J ends, which lost 6 bases and 0 bases, there was a span of 11 bases. CDR1 is WSHSY, CDR2 SAAADI, per germline. The CDR3 has 15 residues. CDR3 nucleotides: TGCGCCAGCAGGAGGGGACCGGCAACTAATGAAAAACTGTTTTTT. Its protein is CASRRGPATNEKLFF.

The genes are TRBV28 and TRBJ1-5; a weak D match, TRBD1 (6 bases). From germline, CDR1 is MDHEN and CDR2 SYDVKM. V lost 2 bases and J lost 7, with 12 bases in between. CDR3 length equals 14 residues. This CDR3 is CASSLVQGGQPQHF. The CDR3 region has the DNA TGTGCCAGCAGTTTAGTACAGGGTGGCCAGCCCCAGCATTTT. Full variable domain (remainder filled in from reference TRBV28 and TRBJ1-5): DVKVTQSSRYLVKRTGEKVFLECVQDMDHENMFWYRQDPGLGLRLIYFSYDVKMKEKGDIPEGYSVSREKKERFSLILESASTNQTSMYLCASSLVQGGQPQHFGDGTRLSIL.

V gene TRBV7-9 combines with J gene TRBJ2-3; D is possibly TRBD1 (5 bases). With 4 bases removed from V and 0 bases from J, the gap between germline ends came to 8 bases. The germline gives CDR1 SEHNR, CDR2 FQNEAQ (reference sequence). The CDR3 sequence is 14 residues long. CDR3 in DNA: TGTGCCAGCAGCTCGGACATAAGCACAGATACGCAGTATTTT. Amino acids: CASSSDISTDTQYF. The variable domain in full, completed from reference TRBV7-9 and TRBJ2-3, reads DTGVSQNPRHKITKRGQNVTFRCDPISEHNRLYWYRQTLGQGPEFLTYFQNEAQLEKSRLLSDRFSAERPKGSFSTLEIQRTEQGDSAMYLCASSSDISTDTQYFGPGTRLTVL.

This clonotype was detected a few times. The chain couples TRBV4-2 to TRBJ1-5; TRBD1 matches 10 bases. After removal of 4 bases from V and 5 bases from J, the junction contained 5 bases not matched to a gene. Germline assignment: CDR1 LGHNA and CDR2 YNFKEQ. This CDR3 is 15 amino acids long. CDR3 DNA: TGTGCCAGCAGCCGGGGACAGGGGAGGGATCAGCCCCAGCATTTT. It codes for CASSRGQGRDQPQHF.

The V and J genes are TRBV11-1 and TRBJ2-5; tentative D call: TRBD2 (5 bases). Trimming shortened V by 5 bases and J by 5 bases, and 12 bases separated the two germline ends. Looked up from germline, CDR1 is SGHAT and CDR2 is FQDESV (reference sequence). The CDR3 extends over 13 amino acids. The CDR3 here is CASSLDYVETQYF. The CDR3 bases are TGTGCCAGCAGCCTTGACTACGTGGAGACCCAGTACTTC.

The CDR3 protein is CASSFRDRGIQFF. CDR3 sequence (DNA): TGCGCCAGCAGCTTCCGGGACAGGGGGATTCAGTTCTTC. The chain is built from TRBV5-1 and TRBJ2-1; TRBD1 aligns across 11 bases. Germline V gene sequence: CDR1 SGHRS, CDR2 YFSETQ. The CDR3 loop spans 13 amino acids. V was pared by 2 bases and J by 13 bases, with 5 bases of the junction left unmatched.

This clonotype was observed a few times. The rearrangement uses TRBV6-5 and TRBJ1-4, with 10 bases aligning to TRBD1. V lost 4 bases, J lost 7 bases, and 6 bases stayed unmatched. CDR3 length: 15 amino acids. Germline-derived CDR1 and CDR2 are MNHEY and SVGAGI. The CDR3 nucleotides read TGTGCCAGCAGTTCGACAGGGGGCCTTGGTGAAAAACTGTTTTTT. It codes for CASSSTGGLGEKLFF.

The chain uses TRBV15 and TRBJ1-1; D ambiguous. V gave up 0 bases and J gave up 5 bases, with 10 bases separating them. This CDR3 is 14 amino acids long. Germline V gene data show CDR1 as LNHNV and CDR2 as YYDKDF (reference sequence). This CDR3 reads CATSRDQVGTEAFF. The CDR3 DNA sequence: TGTGCCACCAGCAGAGATCAGGTTGGGACTGAAGCTTTCTTT.

In this sample, this clonotype turned up many times. V is TRBV6-5 and J is TRBJ1-6, with D possibly being TRBD1 (5 bases). This CDR3 has 16 amino acids. Germline assignment: CDR1 MNHEY and CDR2 SVGAGI. Deletions cut 4 bases from V and 8 bases from J, with 18 bases between. The CDR3 bases are TGTGCCAGCAGTTTCCTCCCGGCAGGGTTAGATTCACCCCTCCACTTT. It codes for CASSFLPAGLDSPLHF.

This clonotype occurred a few times. The chain recombines TRBV5-1 with TRBJ2-7; 9 nucleotides line up with TRBD1. Germline V gene data show CDR1 as SGHRS and CDR2 as YFSETQ. The CDR3 totals 15 residues. The trim removed 4 bases at V and 2 bases at J, leaving 7 bases unmatched. CDR3 in amino acids: CASSPQQGATYEQYF. CDR3 coding DNA: TGCGCCAGCAGCCCGCAACAGGGGGCAACCTACGAGCAGTACTTC.

There are many counts of this clonotype. J is TRBJ2-3 and V is TRBV7-9, with D uncertain. This CDR3 is 12 amino acids long. Trimming cost V 5 bases and J 6 bases, with 9 bases left between them. CDR1 and CDR2 from the germline V gene are SEHNR and FQNEAQ (reference sequence). Here the CDR3 DNA reads TGTGCCAGCAGCCATACTGCGGATACGCAGTATTTT. Protein sequence: CASSHTADTQYF.

The chain couples TRBV20-1 to TRBJ2-7, with D unresolved. The ends were cut back, 5 bases at V and 3 bases at J, with 11 bases in the middle. Germline assignment: CDR1 DFQATT and CDR2 SNEGSKA (reference sequence). CDR3 length equals 12 residues. The CDR3 DNA reads as TGCAGTGCTGCCCGGGCCGACTACGAGCAGTACTTC. This gives the protein CSAARADYEQYF.